Each of the 21 T cell receptor beta chains below was sequenced from the same sample in a study of shared clonotypes between healthy human individuals. Positively selected for CCR7, the CD45RO-negative cells used as naive CD8 cells excluded terminally differentiated effector memory CD45RA+ cells. Clones were read by immunoSEQ multiplex PCR, and TCRdb kept only the in-frame ones, dropping some. The sample lists around 1.9 million clones; just over 90% were seen once. The specimen sequenced was naive CD8+ T cells from PBMCs. These TCRs come from a man between 18 and 35 years old in good health. Some clones in this sample may be carry-over from other donors' samples.

J is TRBJ1-5 and V is TRBV12-2. TRBV12-2 is designated a pseudogene. CDR3 length: 14 residues. CDR3 sequence (DNA): TGTGCAAGTCGCTTAAGAAGGGAGGGTCAGCCCCAGCATTTT. This sequence encodes CASRLRREGQPQHF.

The chain joins TRBV18 to TRBJ2-3, with D possibly matching TRBD2 (5 bases). This CDR3 comprises 16 residues. V was shortened by 2 bases and J by 4 bases, with 16 bases between the two germline ends. Germline-derived CDR1 and CDR2 are KGHSH and LQKENI. CDR3 loop: CASSPSRGSGSDTQYF. CDR3 sequence (DNA): TGTGCCAGCTCACCATCTCGGGGATCGGGATCAGATACGCAGTATTTT. The full variable domain, its missing parts supplied by reference TRBV18 and TRBJ2-3, is NAGVMQNPRHLVRRRGQEARLRCSPMKGHSHVYWYRQLPEEGLKFMVYLQKENIIDESGMPKERFSAEFPKEGPSILRIQQVVRGDSAAYFCASSPSRGSGSDTQYFGPGTRLTVL.

The CDR3 coding sequence is TGCAGCGTTCTGGCAACCCGCGTAGTCAAACACAATGAGCAGTTCTTC. It translates to CSVLATRVVKHNEQFF. The rearrangement joins TRBV29-1 to TRBJ2-1; D is unresolved. Trimming removed 5 bases from V and 5 bases from J, with 22 bases in between. Germline loops: CDR1 SQVTM, CDR2 ANQGSEA. The CDR3 consists of 16 residues.

The chain is built from TRBV6-5 and TRBJ2-2; D remains unclear. Germline V gene sequence: CDR1 MNHEY, CDR2 SVGAGI. The ends were cut back, 6 bases at V and 7 bases at J, with 9 bases in the middle. This CDR3 contains 12 residues. The CDR3 protein is CASSPRVGELFF. In nucleotides, the CDR3 is TGTGCCAGCAGCCCCCGGGTCGGGGAGCTGTTTTTT.

This clone has only one observation. The chain recombines TRBV7-6 with TRBJ2-2, with D possibly TRBD2 on 6 matching bases. CDR1 SGHVS and CDR2 FNYEAQ come from the germline V gene. The CDR3 is made up of 13 amino acids. Trimming pared 4 bases from V and 10 bases from J, leaving 13 bases between. As DNA, the CDR3 is TGTGCCAGCAGCTCAAGGCGGGGCGCGGAGCTGTTTTTT. This gives the protein CASSSRRGAELFF.

The chain recombines TRBV5-6 with TRBJ1-5; D remains unclear. Trimming took off 4 bases at V and 6 bases at J, with 14 bases between the two ends. This CDR3 comprises 14 residues. Germline assignment: CDR1 SGHDT and CDR2 YYEEEE. The CDR3 here is CASSPRSNLQPQHF. DNA of the CDR3: TGTGCCAGCAGCCCGCGAAGTAACCTTCAGCCCCAGCATTTT.

This rearrangement joins TRBV25-1 to TRBJ2-1; TRBD2 aligns across 7 bases. The V gene's germline CDR1 is MGHDK and CDR2 SYGVNS. The trim removed 1 base at V and 0 bases at J, leaving 9 bases unmatched. The length of the CDR3 is 18 residues. The CDR3 loop is CASSESASGFYSYNEQFF. The CDR3 coding sequence is TGTGCCAGCAGTGAATCCGCTAGCGGATTTTACTCCTACAATGAGCAGTTCTTC.

This rearrangement joins TRBV7-8 to TRBJ2-7; D is ambiguous. The CDR3 totals 15 residues. The V gene's germline CDR1 is SGHVS and CDR2 FQNEAQ. V lost 7 bases and J 2 bases, leaving 18 bases between the germline ends. CDR3 in DNA: TGTGCCAGCAACTTTGCCACCGGAAGGACCTACGAGCAGTACTTC. Translated: CASNFATGRTYEQYF.

The genes are TRBV19 and TRBJ2-7; the D gene is possibly TRBD2 (6 bases). The CDR3 loop spans 12 amino acids. The germline CDR1 and CDR2 sequences are LNHDA and SQIVND (reference sequence). Trimming shortened V by 4 bases and J by 8 bases, and 12 bases separated the two germline ends. The CDR3 here is CASSTPAGKQYF. The DNA of the CDR3 is TGTGCCAGTAGTACTCCCGCGGGAAAGCAGTACTTC.

This sequence joins TRBV25-1 and TRBJ2-1; the D is unclear. The CDR3 contains 14 residues. Germline values: CDR1 MGHDK, CDR2 SYGVNS. Trimming left V 7 bases short and J 3 bases short, with 13 bases between. The CDR3 loop is CASNSNSLYNEQFF. The DNA for the CDR3 is TGTGCCAGCAACTCAAACTCCCTCTACAATGAGCAGTTCTTC.

This clone was seen only a few times. The V and J genes are TRBV4-1 and TRBJ1-2, with 9 bases that match TRBD1. The CDR3 consists of 14 residues. Germline values: CDR1 MGHRA, CDR2 YSYEKL. Germline trimming cut 3 bases from V and 4 bases from J; bases unmatched to any gene: 3. The CDR3 bases are TGCGCCAGCAGCCAGGGGACAGGGCGCTATGGCTACACCTTC. It encodes CASSQGTGRYGYTF.

The V and J genes are TRBV7-9 and TRBJ2-1; the match to TRBD2 covers 12 bases. Germline V gene lookup returns CDR1 SEHNR and CDR2 FQNEAQ (reference sequence). The length of the CDR3 is 15 residues. V was pared by 3 bases and J by 7 bases, with 4 bases of the junction left unmatched. The CDR3 sequence: CASSFTSGRMNEQFF. In nucleotides, the CDR3 is TGTGCCAGCAGCTTTACTAGCGGGAGGATGAATGAGCAGTTCTTC.

The chain recombines TRBV10-2 with TRBJ2-7; D might be TRBD1 (5 bases). Germline loops: CDR1 WSHSY, CDR2 SAAADI. There are 14 residues in the CDR3. V was cut by 3 bases and J by 7 bases, with 16 bases left in between. CDR3 region: CASSEAGWGLEQYF. The CDR3 DNA reads TGCGCCAGCAGTGAAGCAGGGTGGGGCCTGGAGCAGTACTTC.

This sequence joins TRBV5-6 and TRBJ2-2, with 7 bases that match TRBD2. Per germline, CDR1 SGHDT and CDR2 YYEEEE. CDR3 length equals 18 residues. Trimming took 4 bases from V and 4 from J; bases not matched to a gene: 16. CDR3 protein: CASSHTGGFGILTGELFF. DNA of the CDR3: TGTGCCAGCAGCCATACCGGGGGGTTTGGGATTCTCACCGGGGAGCTGTTTTTT.

This sequence joins TRBV2 and TRBJ2-4; 11 nucleotides agree with TRBD2. Germline lookup yields CDR1 SNHLY and CDR2 FYNNEI. V lost 3 bases to trimming and J lost 0 bases; unmatched junction nucleotides: 7. The CDR3 runs 18 residues. In DNA, the CDR3 is TGTGCCAGCAGTGATAGTAGCGGGAGGGTCCTAGCCAAAAACATTCAGTACTTC. Encoded protein: CASSDSSGRVLAKNIQYF.

This clone has a single count. The genes are TRBV7-2 and TRBJ1-1, with 8 bases that match TRBD1. After removal of 5 bases from V and 0 bases from J, the junction contained 11 bases not matched to a gene. The CDR3 extends over 17 amino acids. The germline CDR1 and CDR2 sequences are SGHTA and FQGNSA. The CDR3: CASSPLLGQAMNTEAFF. In DNA form, the CDR3 reads TGTGCCAGCAGCCCACTACTGGGACAGGCGATGAACACTGAAGCTTTCTTT.

The chain employs TRBV11-2 and TRBJ1-4, with D perhaps TRBD1 (6 bases). With 2 bases removed from V and 1 base from J, the gap between germline ends came to 20 bases. The CDR3 is made up of 19 amino acids. Per germline, CDR1 SGHAT and CDR2 FQNNGV. CDR3 amino acids: CASSLKGVAYAGTNEKLFF. Here the CDR3 DNA reads TGTGCCAGCAGCTTAAAGGGGGTGGCATATGCGGGAACTAATGAAAAACTGTTTTTT.

The rearrangement links TRBV7-9 to TRBJ2-7, with D unresolved. The CDR3 runs 12 residues. Trimming took 4 bases from V and 6 from J, leaving 10 bases between them. CDR1 is SEHNR and CDR2 is FQNEAQ in the germline V gene (reference sequence). CDR3 nucleotide sequence: TGTGCCAGCAGCTCTCCCTTCCTCGAGCAGTACTTC. Its protein product is CASSSPFLEQYF.

The V gene is TRBV4-2, the J gene TRBJ2-3; D perhaps matches TRBD2 (6 bases). The CDR3 is 20 amino acids. Deletions cut 3 bases from V and 2 bases from J, with 27 bases between. Germline CDR1 LGHNA, CDR2 YNFKEQ. The CDR3 coding sequence is TGTGCCAGCAGCCAGGGGGATCACAGTTTTTTGCGGGAACACACAGATACGCAGTATTTT. Protein product: CASSQGDHSFLREHTDTQYF.

The CDR3 DNA reads TGTGCCAGCAGCCAAGACAGGGGGCGGTGGACCGGGGAGCTGTTTTTT. Residues: CASSQDRGRWTGELFF. The chain couples TRBV27 to TRBJ2-2, with TRBD1 identical over 10 bases. The germline V gene encodes CDR1 MNHEY and CDR2 SMNVEV (reference sequence). The CDR3 loop spans 16 amino acids. V lost 6 bases, J lost 5 bases, and 9 bases stayed unmatched.

This sequence joins TRBV7-6 and TRBJ2-2; TRBD2 might be the D (6 bases). Trimming cost V 1 base and J 2 bases, with 8 bases left between them. Germline V gene lookup returns CDR1 SGHVS and CDR2 FNYEAQ. This CDR3 is built from 15 residues. As DNA, the CDR3 is TGTGCCAGCAGCTTAGGGGGACTTAACACCGGGGAGCTGTTTTTT. Translating gives CASSLGGLNTGELFF.